The text below deals with one T cell receptor beta chain. Its antigen is still unknown. The PCR made use of 60 Vbeta and 13 Jbeta primers. Profiling relied on immunoSEQ multiplex PCR, and the TCRdb table lists in-frame clones only, not all of them. The sample includes more than 60,000 clones, more than 75% of them seen just once. The data are from a study of cytomegalovirus exposure and HLA in healthy donors. Across the study: An earlier analysis identified 100 million to 130 million unique TCR beta sequences in approximately 170 million T cells. Study observations and caveats: Later on, an analysis tied about 17,000 TCR beta sequences to HLA alleles at 0.05 false discovery rate. Researchers reported that a few CMV-associated chains were confirmed in vitro as CMV antigen-specific.

This TCR came from a man aged 18 to 29 in good health and CMV-seronegative. The sample was PBMCs.

CDR3 sequence: CASSYSGSNQPQHF. CDR3 DNA sequence: TGTGCCAGCAGTTATTCAGGTAGCAATCAGCCCCAGCATTTT. The chain is built from TRBV6-6 and TRBJ1-5, with unresolved D. This CDR3 region has 14 residues. Germline-derived CDR1 and CDR2 are MNHNY and SVGAGI (reference sequence). Trimming removed 3 bases at V and 0 bases at J, with 6 bases between.